This T cell receptor beta chain was recorded in a study of shared clonotypes between healthy human individuals. About the study: The study enrolled two women and three men aged 18 to 49. Three CD4 naive, three CD4 memory, two CD8 naive and one CD8 memory plate were used per donor.

There were only Caucasian adults among the donors, and all lived in Nashville, Tennessee. Produced via immunoSEQ multiplex PCR; TCRdb's table is partial and in-frame only. The sample shows some 2,100,000 clones, nearly 97% of them seen only once. The CDR3 is 13 amino acids. CDR1 is SEHNR and CDR2 is FQNEAQ in the germline V gene (reference sequence). Trimming pared 0 bases from V and 7 bases from J, leaving 7 bases between. The J gene is TRBJ2-4, the V gene TRBV7-9; TRBD1 might be the D (5 bases). The material sequenced was naive CD4+ T cells sorted from blood. Documented subset: CD45RA+ positively selected. The clonotype originates from a man younger than 35 in good health. The CDR3 DNA reads as TGTGCCAGCAGCTTAGCGGGGCAGAACATTCAGTACTTC. It specifies CASSLAGQNIQYF.